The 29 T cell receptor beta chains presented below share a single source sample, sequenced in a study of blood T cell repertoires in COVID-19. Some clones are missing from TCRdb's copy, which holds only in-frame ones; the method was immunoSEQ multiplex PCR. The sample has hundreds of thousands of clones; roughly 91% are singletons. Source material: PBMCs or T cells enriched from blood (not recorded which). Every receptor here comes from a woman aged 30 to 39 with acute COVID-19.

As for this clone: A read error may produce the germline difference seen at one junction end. In DNA, the CDR3 is TGTGCTAGCAGCTGGGGAACAGGGGAAGGACCCTACGAGCAGTACTTC. It specifies CASSWGTGEGPYEQYF. The chain joins TRBV9 to TRBJ2-7, with 7 bases identical to TRBD1. This CDR3 comprises 16 residues. Germline CDR1 is SGDLS and CDR2 is YYNGEE.

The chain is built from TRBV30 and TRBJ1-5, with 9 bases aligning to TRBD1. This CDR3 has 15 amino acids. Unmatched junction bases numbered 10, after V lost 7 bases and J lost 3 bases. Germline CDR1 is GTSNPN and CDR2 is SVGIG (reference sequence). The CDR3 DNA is TGTGCCTCCTCTCAGGACAGGGGATTCAATCAGCCCCAGCATTTT. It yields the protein CASSQDRGFNQPQHF.

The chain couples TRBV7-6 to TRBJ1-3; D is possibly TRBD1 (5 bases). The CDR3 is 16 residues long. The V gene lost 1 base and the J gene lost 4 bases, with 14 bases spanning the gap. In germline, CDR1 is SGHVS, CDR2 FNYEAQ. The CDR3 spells CASSLETPRVGNTIYF. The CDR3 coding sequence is TGTGCCAGCAGCTTAGAAACCCCCAGGGTGGGAAACACCATATATTTT.

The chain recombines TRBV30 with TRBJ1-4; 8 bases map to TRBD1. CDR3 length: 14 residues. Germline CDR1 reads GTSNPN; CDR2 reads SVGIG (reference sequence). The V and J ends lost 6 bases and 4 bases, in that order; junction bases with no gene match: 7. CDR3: CACTRGHNNEKLFF. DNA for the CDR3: TGTGCCTGTACCAGGGGGCACAATAATGAAAAACTGTTTTTT.

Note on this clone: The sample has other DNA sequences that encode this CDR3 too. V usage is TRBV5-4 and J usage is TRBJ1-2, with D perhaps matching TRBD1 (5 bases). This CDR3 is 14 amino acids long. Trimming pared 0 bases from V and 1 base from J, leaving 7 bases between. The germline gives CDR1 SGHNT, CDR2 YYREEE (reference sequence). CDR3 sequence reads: CASSLGGGNYGYTF. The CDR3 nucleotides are TGTGCCAGCAGCTTGGGGGGCGGTAACTATGGCTACACCTTC.

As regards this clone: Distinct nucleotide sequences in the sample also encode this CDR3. As DNA, the CDR3 is TGTGCCAGCAGCGTAGATAGTAACTATGGCTACACCTTC. Its translation is CASSVDSNYGYTF. The rearrangement joins TRBV9 to TRBJ1-2; D remains unclear. Deletions cut 0 bases from V and 1 base from J, with 4 bases between. Germline-derived CDR1 and CDR2 are SGDLS and YYNGEE. This CDR3 region has 13 residues.

The chain's CDR3 is CASRETGTHNYGYTF. Written as DNA, the CDR3 is TGTGCCAGCAGGGAGACAGGGACCCATAACTATGGCTACACCTTC. This chain uses TRBV2 with TRBJ1-2; 7 positions match TRBD1. CDR3 size: 15 residues. The junction had 8 bases not matched to a gene; V was cut back by 6 bases and J by 1 base. Germline V gene lookup returns CDR1 SNHLY and CDR2 FYNNEI.

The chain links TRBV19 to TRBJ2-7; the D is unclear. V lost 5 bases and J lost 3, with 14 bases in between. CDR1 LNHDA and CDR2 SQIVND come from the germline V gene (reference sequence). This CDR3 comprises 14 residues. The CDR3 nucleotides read TGTGCCAGTAGTCCCTCGAGATCGAGCTACGAGCAGTACTTC. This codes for CASSPSRSSYEQYF.

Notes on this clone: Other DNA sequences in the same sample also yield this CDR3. The CDR3 DNA reads TGTGCCAGCAGCCCCGGGGGGGGAGAGACCCAGTACTTC. Amino acid sequence: CASSPGGGETQYF. V usage is TRBV3-1 (or the pseudogene TRBV3-2) and J usage is TRBJ2-5, with 8 nucleotides matching TRBD2. This CDR3 has 13 residues. The J segment lost 4 bases and the V segment lost 4 bases, leaving 2 bases of the junction unmatched. Germline values: CDR1 LGHDT, CDR2 YNNKEL (reference sequence).

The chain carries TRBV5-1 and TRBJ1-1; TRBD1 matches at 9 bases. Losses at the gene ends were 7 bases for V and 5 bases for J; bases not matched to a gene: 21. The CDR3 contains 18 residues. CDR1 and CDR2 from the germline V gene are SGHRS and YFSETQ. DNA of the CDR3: TGCGCCAGCTCCACAAACCCCGGGACAGGGCTCGGTGGGACTGAAGCTTTCTTT. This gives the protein CASSTNPGTGLGGTEAFF.

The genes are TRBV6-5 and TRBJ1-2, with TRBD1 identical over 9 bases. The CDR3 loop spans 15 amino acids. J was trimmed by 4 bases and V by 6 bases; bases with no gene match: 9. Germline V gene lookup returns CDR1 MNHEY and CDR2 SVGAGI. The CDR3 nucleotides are TGTGCCAGCAGCCAGACAGGGGGGGACATCTATGGCTACACCTTC. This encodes CASSQTGGDIYGYTF.

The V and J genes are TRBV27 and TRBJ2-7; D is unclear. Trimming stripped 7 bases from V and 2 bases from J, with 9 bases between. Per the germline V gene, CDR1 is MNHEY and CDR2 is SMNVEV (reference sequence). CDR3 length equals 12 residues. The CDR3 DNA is TGTGCCAGCACTGTTAAGCCCTACGAGCAGTACTTC. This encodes CASTVKPYEQYF.

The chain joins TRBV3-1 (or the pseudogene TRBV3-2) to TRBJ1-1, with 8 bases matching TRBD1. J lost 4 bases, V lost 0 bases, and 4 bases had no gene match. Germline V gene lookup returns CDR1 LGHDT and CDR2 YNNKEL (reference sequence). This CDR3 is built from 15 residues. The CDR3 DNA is TGTGCCAGCAGCCAAGATAACAGGGGGGGCACTGAAGCTTTCTTT. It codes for CASSQDNRGGTEAFF.

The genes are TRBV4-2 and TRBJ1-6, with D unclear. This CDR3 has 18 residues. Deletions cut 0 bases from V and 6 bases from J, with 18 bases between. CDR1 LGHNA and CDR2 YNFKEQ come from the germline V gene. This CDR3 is CASSQEAGPLTSNSPLHF. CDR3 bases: TGTGCCAGCAGCCAAGAAGCAGGCCCGCTAACCTCTAATTCACCCCTCCACTTT.

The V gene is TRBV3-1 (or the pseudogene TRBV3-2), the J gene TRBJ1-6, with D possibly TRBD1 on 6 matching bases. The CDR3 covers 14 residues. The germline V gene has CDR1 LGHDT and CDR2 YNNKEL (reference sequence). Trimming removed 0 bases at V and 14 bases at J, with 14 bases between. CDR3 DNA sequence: TGTGCCAGCAGCCAAGACGGTGAGGACAGAACCCTCCACTTT. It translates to CASSQDGEDRTLHF.

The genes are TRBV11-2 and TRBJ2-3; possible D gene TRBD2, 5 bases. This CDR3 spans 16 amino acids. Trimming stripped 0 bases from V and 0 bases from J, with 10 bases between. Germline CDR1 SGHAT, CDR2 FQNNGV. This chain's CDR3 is CASSLDTAVSTDTQYF. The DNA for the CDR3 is TGTGCCAGCAGCTTAGATACAGCGGTTAGCACAGATACGCAGTATTTT.

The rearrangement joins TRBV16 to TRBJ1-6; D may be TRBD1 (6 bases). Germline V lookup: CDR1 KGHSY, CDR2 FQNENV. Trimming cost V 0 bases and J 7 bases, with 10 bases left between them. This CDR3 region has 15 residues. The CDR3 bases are TGTGCCAGCAGCCAATCTACAGGGTCAAATTCACCCCTCCACTTT. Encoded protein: CASSQSTGSNSPLHF.

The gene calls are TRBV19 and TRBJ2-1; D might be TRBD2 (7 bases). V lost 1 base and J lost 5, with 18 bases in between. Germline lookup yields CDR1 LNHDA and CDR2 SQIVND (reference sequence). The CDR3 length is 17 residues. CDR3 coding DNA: TGTGCCAGTAGTATAGCCGGAGGGGGGGGGCTCCACAATGAGCAGTTCTTC. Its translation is CASSIAGGGGLHNEQFF.

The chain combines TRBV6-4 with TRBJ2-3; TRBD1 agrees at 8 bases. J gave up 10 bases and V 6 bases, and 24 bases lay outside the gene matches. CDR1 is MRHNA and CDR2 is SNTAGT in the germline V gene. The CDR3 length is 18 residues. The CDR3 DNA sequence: TGTGCCAGCAGGACAGGGGTGACGGTGCACAGATACGCAGACCCGCAGTATTTT. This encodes CASRTGVTVHRYADPQYF.

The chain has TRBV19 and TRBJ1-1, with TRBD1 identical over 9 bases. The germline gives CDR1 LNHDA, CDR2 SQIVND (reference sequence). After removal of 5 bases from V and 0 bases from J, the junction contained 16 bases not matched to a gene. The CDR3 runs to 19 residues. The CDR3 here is CASSPRLGTGRDMNTEAFF. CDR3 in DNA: TGTGCCAGTAGTCCTAGACTCGGGACAGGGAGGGATATGAACACTGAAGCTTTCTTT.

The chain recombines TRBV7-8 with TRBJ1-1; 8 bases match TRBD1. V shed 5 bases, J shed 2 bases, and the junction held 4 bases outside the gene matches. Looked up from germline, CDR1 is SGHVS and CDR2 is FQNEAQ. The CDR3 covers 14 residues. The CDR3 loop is CASSASGGNTEAFF. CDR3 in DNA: TGTGCCAGCAGCGCTTCAGGGGGCAACACTGAAGCTTTCTTT.

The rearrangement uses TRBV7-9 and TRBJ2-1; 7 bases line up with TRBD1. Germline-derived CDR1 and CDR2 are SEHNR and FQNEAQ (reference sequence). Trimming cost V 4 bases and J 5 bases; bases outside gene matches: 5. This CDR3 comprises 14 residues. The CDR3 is CASSSHRGNNEQFF. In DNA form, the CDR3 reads TGTGCCAGCAGCTCCCACAGGGGAAACAATGAGCAGTTCTTC.

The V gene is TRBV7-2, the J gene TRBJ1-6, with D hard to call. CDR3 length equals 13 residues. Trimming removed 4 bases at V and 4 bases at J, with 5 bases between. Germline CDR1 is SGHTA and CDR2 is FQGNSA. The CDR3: CASSSGYNSPLHF. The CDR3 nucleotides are TGTGCCAGCAGCTCGGGTTATAATTCACCCCTCCACTTT.

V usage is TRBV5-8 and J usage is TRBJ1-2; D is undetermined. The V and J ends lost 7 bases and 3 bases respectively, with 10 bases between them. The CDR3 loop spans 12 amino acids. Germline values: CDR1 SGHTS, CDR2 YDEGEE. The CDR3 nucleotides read TGTGCCAGCGGCATGATATACTATGGCTACACCTTC. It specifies CASGMIYYGYTF.

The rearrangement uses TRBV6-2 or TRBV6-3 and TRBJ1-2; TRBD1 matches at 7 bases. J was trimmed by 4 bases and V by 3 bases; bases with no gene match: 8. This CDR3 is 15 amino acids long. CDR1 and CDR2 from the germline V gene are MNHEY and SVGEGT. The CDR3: CASSYSTGRTYGYTF. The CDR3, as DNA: TGTGCCAGCAGTTATTCGACAGGGAGGACCTATGGCTACACCTTC.

Here the CDR3 DNA reads TGCGCCAGCAGCGGAGACAGGGACTATGGCTACACCTTC. Translating it yields CASSGDRDYGYTF. The chain uses TRBV4-3 and TRBJ1-2; TRBD1 aligns across 7 bases. J was trimmed by 3 bases and V by 5 bases; bases with no gene match: 3. In germline, CDR1 is LGHNA, CDR2 YSLEER. There are 13 residues in the CDR3.

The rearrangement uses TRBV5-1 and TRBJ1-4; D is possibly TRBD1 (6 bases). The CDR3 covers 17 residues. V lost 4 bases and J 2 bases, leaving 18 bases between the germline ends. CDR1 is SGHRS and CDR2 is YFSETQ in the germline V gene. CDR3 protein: CASSALYRVSTNEKLFF. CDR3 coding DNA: TGCGCCAGCAGCGCTCTCTACAGGGTTTCGACTAATGAAAAACTGTTTTTT. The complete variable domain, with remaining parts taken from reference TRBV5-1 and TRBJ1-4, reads KAGVTQTPRYLIKTRGQQVTLSCSPISGHRSVSWYQQTPGQGLQFLFEYFSETQRNKGNFPGRFSGRQFSNSRSEMNVSTLELGDSALYLCASSALYRVSTNEKLFFGSGTQLSVL.

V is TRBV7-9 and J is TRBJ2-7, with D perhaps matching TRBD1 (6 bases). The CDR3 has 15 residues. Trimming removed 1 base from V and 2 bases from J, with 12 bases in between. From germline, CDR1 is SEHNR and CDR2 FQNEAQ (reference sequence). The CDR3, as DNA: TGTGCCAGCAGCTTAGAATCCAGGGGAACCTACGAGCAGTACTTC. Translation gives CASSLESRGTYEQYF.

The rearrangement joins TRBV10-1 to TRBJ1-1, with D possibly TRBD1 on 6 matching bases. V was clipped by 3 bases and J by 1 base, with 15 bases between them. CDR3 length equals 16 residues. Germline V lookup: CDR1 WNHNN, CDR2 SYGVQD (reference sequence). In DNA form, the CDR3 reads TGCGCCAGCAGTGAAACAGGGAAATCCCCGAACACTGAAGCTTTCTTT. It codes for CASSETGKSPNTEAFF.